This T cell receptor beta chain appears in the sequencing data of a study of control samples from healthy donors and cancer patients. Germline-derived CDR1 and CDR2 are SEHNR and FQNEAQ (reference sequence). This CDR3 is built from 14 residues. Between the trimmed V and J ends, which lost 3 bases and 0 bases, there was a span of 6 bases. Libraries were prepared by immunoSEQ multiplex PCR; TCRdb keeps only in-frame clonotypes and omits some of them. The sample has roughly 60,000 clones, 94% seen once. The J gene is TRBJ1-3, the V gene TRBV7-9; D not certain. The TCR originated in a man aged 25 to 40 in good health. Sequenced input: blood. The CDR3 here is CASSLLNSGNTIYF. The CDR3 nucleotides read TGTGCCAGCAGCTTGTTGAACTCTGGAAACACCATATATTTT. The full variable domain, completed using reference TRBV7-9 and TRBJ1-3, is DTGVSQNPRHKITKRGQNVTFRCDPISEHNRLYWYRQTLGQGPEFLTYFQNEAQLEKSRLLSDRFSAERPKGSFSTLEIQRTEQGDSAMYLCASSLLNSGNTIYFGEGSWLTVV.